The 25 T cell receptor beta chains below all came from one sample that was sequenced in a study of blood T cell repertoires in COVID-19. Libraries were prepared by immunoSEQ multiplex PCR; TCRdb keeps only in-frame clonotypes and omits some of them. The table includes roughly 200,000 clones, 80% to 85% detected once. The sample comprised peripheral blood. These receptors came from a middle-aged man with active or convalescent COVID-19.

The chain links TRBV5-1 to TRBJ1-2; TRBD1 matches 8 bases. Germline V gene sequence: CDR1 SGHRS, CDR2 YFSETQ. This CDR3 spans 17 amino acids. With 4 bases clipped from V and 3 bases from J, the junction kept 14 bases outside the gene matches. The CDR3 DNA is TGCGCCAGCAGCCGAGACTCAGGGGGCATGGGTGACTATGGCTACACCTTC. It encodes CASSRDSGGMGDYGYTF. The full variable domain, rest sourced from reference TRBV5-1 and TRBJ1-2, is KAGVTQTPRYLIKTRGQQVTLSCSPISGHRSVSWYQQTPGQGLQFLFEYFSETQRNKGNFPGRFSGRQFSNSRSEMNVSTLELGDSALYLCASSRDSGGMGDYGYTFGSGTRLTVV.

The chain uses TRBV7-2 and TRBJ1-5; the D gene is possibly TRBD1 (6 bases). The germline V gene has CDR1 SGHTA and CDR2 FQGNSA. This CDR3 contains 15 residues. V shed 1 base and J shed 1 base, with 8 bases lying between them. The CDR3 bases are TGTGCCAGCAGCTTAGACAGGGTGAGCAATCAGCCCCAGCATTTT. As protein: CASSLDRVSNQPQHF.

V and J are TRBV5-5 and TRBJ1-2, with TRBD1 identical over 7 bases. Germline values: CDR1 SGHKS, CDR2 YYEKEE (reference sequence). With 4 bases clipped from V and 8 bases from J, the junction kept 11 bases outside the gene matches. This CDR3 region has 14 residues. In nucleotides, the CDR3 is TGTGCCAGCAGCCTCGGGGGCAGGGGGAGAGGCTACACCTTC. This encodes CASSLGGRGRGYTF.

The rearrangement joins TRBV6-5 to TRBJ2-7, with D unresolved. The CDR3 is 13 residues long. Germline V gives CDR1 MNHEY, CDR2 SVGAGI. Trimming pared 5 bases from V and 2 bases from J, leaving 10 bases between. DNA of the CDR3: TGTGCCAGCAGTACCCGGTCCACCTACGAGCAGTACTTC. Translating gives CASSTRSTYEQYF.

The chain recombines TRBV29-1 with TRBJ1-1; tentatively, D is TRBD1 (6 bases). V gave up 6 bases and J gave up 1 base, with 15 bases separating them. Looked up from germline, CDR1 is SQVTM and CDR2 is ANQGSEA. This CDR3 contains 14 residues. The CDR3 nucleotides read TGCAGCGTCGCAGACAGGACGGGGAACACTGAAGCTTTCTTT. It is translated as CSVADRTGNTEAFF.

In nucleotides, the CDR3 is TGTGCCAGTAGACAGACCAATCAGCCCCAGCATTTT. This translates into CASRQTNQPQHF. This rearrangement joins TRBV19 to TRBJ1-5, with no clear D. Germline V gene sequence: CDR1 LNHDA, CDR2 SQIVND (reference sequence). Trimming left V 6 bases short and J 3 bases short, with 6 bases between. The CDR3 is 12 amino acids.

The rearrangement links TRBV3-1 (or the pseudogene TRBV3-2) to TRBJ1-2, with D maybe TRBD1 (5 bases). The length of the CDR3 is 18 residues. In germline, CDR1 is LGHDT, CDR2 YNNKEL (reference sequence). The V end was cut by 2 bases, the J end by 2 bases, with 21 bases between. CDR3 bases: TGTGCCAGCAGCCAAAGCCCCGCCGACTCCGGGGGGAACTATGGCTACACCTTC. This encodes CASSQSPADSGGNYGYTF.

The J gene is TRBJ2-5, the V gene TRBV6-6, with TRBD2 matching over 9 bases. Germline loops: CDR1 MNHNY, CDR2 SVGAGI (reference sequence). The CDR3 sequence is 16 residues long. V was pared by 2 bases and J by 5 bases, with 9 bases of the junction left unmatched. CDR3 nucleotide sequence: TGTGCCAGCAGTTACGGGTTGGCTAGCGGGGCTGAGACCCAGTACTTC. Protein: CASSYGLASGAETQYF.

J is TRBJ1-2 and V is TRBV5-3; D is perhaps TRBD1 (6 bases). Being an ORF, TRBV5-3 has a function that is uncertain. V dropped 4 bases and J dropped 1 base, with 20 bases sitting between them. The CDR3 contains 17 residues. The CDR3 protein is CARSRNGTLGRNYGYTF. CDR3 DNA sequence: TGTGCCAGAAGCAGGAACGGGACATTGGGTCGTAACTATGGCTACACCTTC.

The chain has TRBV11-2 and TRBJ2-2; D is possibly TRBD1 (5 bases). The CDR3 is made up of 14 amino acids. V was cut by 2 bases and J by 6 bases, with 10 bases left in between. CDR1 and CDR2 (germline): SGHAT, FQNNGV. Here the CDR3 reads CASSLNRLAGELFF. The CDR3 DNA follows: TGTGCCAGCAGCTTAAACAGGCTGGCCGGGGAGCTGTTTTTT.

The chain carries TRBV21-1 and TRBJ2-1; TRBD2, as called in the table, went unchecked against the DNA. TRBV21-1 is a known pseudogene. The CDR3 consists of 15 residues. CDR3 coding DNA: TGTGCCAGCAGCAAAAGAGGGAGGCAGCCCAATGAGCAGTTCTTC. Translation: CASSKRGRQPNEQFF.

This chain uses TRBV9 with TRBJ2-3; 9 nucleotides align to TRBD2. The CDR3 is 15 amino acids. V lost 3 bases and J lost 3; bases outside the gene matches: 5. Germline lookup yields CDR1 SGDLS and CDR2 YYNGEE. CDR3 loop: CASSALSGGTDTQYF. The CDR3, as DNA: TGTGCCAGCAGCGCTCTGAGCGGGGGGACAGATACGCAGTATTTT.

This clone was seen once. The CDR3 sequence is CASRGELGTGELFF. In DNA form, the CDR3 reads TGTGCCTCCCGGGGGGAGTTGGGCACCGGGGAGCTGTTTTTT. V is TRBV10-3 and J is TRBJ2-2; 7 bases map to TRBD2. CDR1 is ENHRY, CDR2 SYGVKD, per germline. CDR3 length: 14 residues. The V gene end was trimmed by 11 bases and the J gene end by 4 bases; junction bases not matched to a gene: 10.

This chain uses TRBV12-3 or TRBV12-4 with TRBJ1-1; D may be TRBD1 (5 bases). V lost 6 bases, J lost 11 bases, and 13 bases lay in between. The CDR3 runs to 11 residues. The CDR3 DNA is TGTGCCAGCAGCCCGTCGGGGGAGGCTTTCTTT. Translated, it gives CASSPSGEAFF.

This chain joins TRBV5-1 and TRBJ1-1; 7 nucleotides match TRBD1. The germline CDR1 and CDR2 sequences are SGHRS and YFSETQ. The CDR3 loop spans 15 amino acids. Trimming removed 0 bases from V and 5 bases from J; junction bases left unmatched: 7. CDR3 DNA: TGCGCCAGCAGCTTGGGGGTTTTACAGGGGACTGAAGCTTTCTTT. Protein product: CASSLGVLQGTEAFF.

The chain carries TRBV15 and TRBJ1-1, with 7 positions matching TRBD1. J gave up 5 bases and V 0 bases, and 9 bases lay outside the gene matches. CDR1 LNHNV and CDR2 YYDKDF come from the germline V gene (reference sequence). The CDR3 sequence is 16 residues long. The DNA for the CDR3 is TGTGCCACCAGCAGAGATTACAGGGGTGTGGGGACTGAAGCTTTCTTT. Translating it yields CATSRDYRGVGTEAFF.

This clone was observed a handful of times. This sequence joins TRBV5-6 and TRBJ1-6, with D perhaps TRBD1 (5 bases). Per germline, CDR1 SGHDT and CDR2 YYEEEE. The V end was cut by 6 bases, the J end by 14 bases, with 21 bases between. CDR3 length: 14 amino acids. The chain's CDR3 is CASISSVGLGTLHF. The CDR3 nucleotides read TGTGCCAGCATCTCCTCCGTGGGGCTTGGAACCCTCCACTTT.

The J gene is TRBJ2-5, the V gene TRBV4-1, with D possibly TRBD2 on 7 matching bases. The V end lost 4 bases, the J end lost 7 bases, and 16 bases lay between the germline ends. This CDR3 has 14 amino acids. Germline V gene lookup returns CDR1 MGHRA and CDR2 YSYEKL. Here the CDR3 reads CASSLLGGAVTQYF. In DNA, the CDR3 is TGCGCCAGCAGCCTGTTGGGGGGGGCCGTGACCCAGTACTTC.

The chain recombines TRBV7-2 with TRBJ2-7; the D gene is possibly TRBD2 (6 bases). V lost 6 bases and J 3 bases, leaving 15 bases between the germline ends. The CDR3 loop spans 14 amino acids. Germline V gene data show CDR1 as SGHTA and CDR2 as FQGNSA. For the CDR3, the DNA is TGTGCCAGCAGTGGGCGGGGAGGTCACTACGAGCAGTACTTC. It is translated as CASSGRGGHYEQYF.

The rearrangement uses TRBV15 and TRBJ1-5; D perhaps matches TRBD1 (6 bases). The CDR3 is 13 amino acids. V was pared by 9 bases and J by 2 bases, with 11 bases between. In germline, CDR1 is LNHNV, CDR2 YYDKDF (reference sequence). For the CDR3, the DNA is TGTGCCACTAAGGGGGGGGGCAATCAGCCCCAGCATTTT. Its protein product is CATKGGGNQPQHF. Complete variable domain (other parts from reference TRBV15 and TRBJ1-5): DAMVIQNPRYQVTQFGKPVTLSCSQTLNHNVMYWYQQKSSQAPKLLFHYYDKDFNNEADTPDNFQSRRPNTSFCFLDIRSPGLGDTAMYLCATKGGGNQPQHFGDGTRLSIL.

The chain couples TRBV6-5 to TRBJ1-1; possible D gene TRBD1, 6 bases. The CDR3 consists of 13 residues. CDR1 MNHEY and CDR2 SVGAGI come from the germline V gene. Between the trimmed V and J ends, which lost 5 bases and 6 bases, there was a span of 13 bases. CDR3 nucleotides: TGTGCCAGCAGTAACGGACAGCTTCCTGAAGCTTTCTTT. Translated: CASSNGQLPEAFF.

The chain joins TRBV4-2 to TRBJ2-2; 13 positions match TRBD2. CDR3 size: 16 residues. Germline values: CDR1 LGHNA, CDR2 YNFKEQ. The V segment lost 7 bases and the J segment 2 bases; nucleotides outside the gene matches: 4. As DNA, the CDR3 is TGTGCCAGCAAGGGACTAGCGGGGAGAAACACCGGGGAGCTGTTTTTT. It yields the protein CASKGLAGRNTGELFF.

This chain uses TRBV5-1 with TRBJ2-1; a weak D match, TRBD1 (6 bases). Germline CDR1 SGHRS, CDR2 YFSETQ. The CDR3 extends over 13 amino acids. V was pared by 2 bases and J by 7 bases, with 10 bases between. For the CDR3, the DNA is TGCGCCAGCAGCTTCTCAGGGGTTAATGAGCAGTTCTTC. As protein: CASSFSGVNEQFF.

The chain employs TRBV27 and TRBJ1-2; 10 bases are a match to TRBD1. J lost 4 bases, V lost 5 bases, and 7 bases had no gene match. The CDR3 has 15 amino acids. From germline, CDR1 is MNHEY and CDR2 SMNVEV (reference sequence). Written as DNA, the CDR3 is TGTGCCAGCAGTCTGACAGGGGGCGCCCTCTATGGCTACACCTTC. Translated: CASSLTGGALYGYTF.

This chain uses TRBV19 with TRBJ1-6; 8 positions agree with TRBD1. This CDR3 is 16 amino acids long. Germline values: CDR1 LNHDA, CDR2 SQIVND (reference sequence). Germline trimming cut 5 bases from V and 3 bases from J; bases unmatched to any gene: 6. CDR3 DNA: TGTGCCAGTAGTCCTCGGACAGGGAACTATAATTCACCCCTCCACTTT. Translation gives CASSPRTGNYNSPLHF.